This T cell receptor beta chain originates from a study of T cell responses to AZD1222 COVID-19 vaccine. Per germline, CDR1 SGHRS and CDR2 YFSETQ. This CDR3 spans 15 amino acids. Germline trimming cut 0 bases from V and 4 bases from J; bases unmatched to any gene: 1. Assay: immunoSEQ multiplex PCR; the TCRdb copy retains only in-frame clones and omits some. The table shows 180,000 or so clones, with around 90% occurring only once. The material was peripheral blood, obtained 28 days after the second AZD1222 dose. This sequence was found in an adult who received the AZD1222 COVID-19 vaccine. J is TRBJ1-3 and V is TRBV5-1; 10 positions match TRBD1. The CDR3 loop reads CASSLGDRGGNTIYF. CDR3 DNA sequence: TGCGCCAGCAGCTTGGGGGACAGGGGAGGAAACACCATATATTTT.